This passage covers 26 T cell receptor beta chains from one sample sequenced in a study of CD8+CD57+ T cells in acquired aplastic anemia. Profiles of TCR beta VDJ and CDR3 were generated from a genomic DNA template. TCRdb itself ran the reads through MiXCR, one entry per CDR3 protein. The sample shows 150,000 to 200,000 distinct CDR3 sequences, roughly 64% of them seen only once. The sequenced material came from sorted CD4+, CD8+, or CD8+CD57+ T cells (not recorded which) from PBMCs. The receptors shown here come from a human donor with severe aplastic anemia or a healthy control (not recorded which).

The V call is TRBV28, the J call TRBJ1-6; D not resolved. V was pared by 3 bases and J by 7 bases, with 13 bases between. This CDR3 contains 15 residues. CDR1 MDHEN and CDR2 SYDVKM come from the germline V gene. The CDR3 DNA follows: TGTGCCAGCAGTTTCATCCGGGAAACCAATTCACCCCTCCACTTT. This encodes CASSFIRETNSPLHF.

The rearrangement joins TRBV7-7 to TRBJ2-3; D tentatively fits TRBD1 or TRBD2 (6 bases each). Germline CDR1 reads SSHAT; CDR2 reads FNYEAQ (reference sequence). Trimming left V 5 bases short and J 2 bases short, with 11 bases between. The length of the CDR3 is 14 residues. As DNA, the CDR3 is TGTGCCAGCAGCCAAGGGGGGTTCACAGATACGCAGTATTTT. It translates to CASSQGGFTDTQYF.

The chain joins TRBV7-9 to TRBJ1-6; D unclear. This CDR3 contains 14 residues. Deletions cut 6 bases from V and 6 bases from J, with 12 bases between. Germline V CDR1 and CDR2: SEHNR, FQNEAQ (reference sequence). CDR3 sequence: CASSPSPGNSPLHF. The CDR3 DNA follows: TGTGCCAGCAGTCCTTCTCCTGGTAATTCACCCCTCCACTTT.

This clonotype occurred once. The CDR3 coding sequence is TGCAGTGCTAGAGCAGATAGCAATCAGCCCCAGCATTTT. It is translated as CSARADSNQPQHF. The rearrangement links TRBV20-1 to TRBJ1-5, with D uncertain. Deletions cut 1 base from V and 0 bases from J, with 4 bases between. The CDR3 is 13 residues long. Germline CDR1 is DFQATT and CDR2 is SNEGSKA (reference sequence).

CDR3 coding DNA: TGCAGTGCTAGTCCCCCCGAGGGACATCGCCGAACTGAAGCTTTCTTT. Amino acids: CSASPPEGHRRTEAFF. V and J are TRBV20-1 and TRBJ1-1; possibly TRBD1 for D (6 bases). The germline CDR1 and CDR2 sequences are DFQATT and SNEGSKA (reference sequence). V was clipped by 3 bases and J by 5 bases, with 22 bases between them. The CDR3 is made up of 16 amino acids.

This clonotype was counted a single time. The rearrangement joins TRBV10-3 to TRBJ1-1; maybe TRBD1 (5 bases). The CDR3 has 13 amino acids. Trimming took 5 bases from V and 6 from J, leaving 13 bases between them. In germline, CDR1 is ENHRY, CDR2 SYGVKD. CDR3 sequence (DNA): TGTGCCATCAGTCCGGGGGAGTATTCTGAAGCTTTCTTT. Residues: CAISPGEYSEAFF.

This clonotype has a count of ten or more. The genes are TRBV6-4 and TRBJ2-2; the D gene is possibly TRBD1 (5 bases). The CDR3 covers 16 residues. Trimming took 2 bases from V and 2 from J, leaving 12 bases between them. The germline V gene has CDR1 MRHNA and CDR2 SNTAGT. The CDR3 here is CASSDVSGPNTGELFF. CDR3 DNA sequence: TGTGCCAGCAGTGACGTGTCAGGGCCCAACACCGGGGAGCTGTTTTTT.

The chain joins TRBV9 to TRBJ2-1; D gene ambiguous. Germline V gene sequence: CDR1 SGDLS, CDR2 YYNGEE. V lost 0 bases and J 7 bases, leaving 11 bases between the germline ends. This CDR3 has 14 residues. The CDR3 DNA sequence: TGTGCCAGCAGCGTAGCCTCTAGTCTTAATGAGCAGTTCTTC. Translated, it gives CASSVASSLNEQFF.

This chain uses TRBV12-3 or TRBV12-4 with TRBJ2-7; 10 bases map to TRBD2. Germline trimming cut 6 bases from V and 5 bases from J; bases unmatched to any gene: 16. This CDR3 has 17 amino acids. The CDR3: CASSITLAGVIPHEQYF. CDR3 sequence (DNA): TGTGCCAGCAGCATTACTCTAGCGGGGGTAATTCCCCACGAGCAGTACTTC.

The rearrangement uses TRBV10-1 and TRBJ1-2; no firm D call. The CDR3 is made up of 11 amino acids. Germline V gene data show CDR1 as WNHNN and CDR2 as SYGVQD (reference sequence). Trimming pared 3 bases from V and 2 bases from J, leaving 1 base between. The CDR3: CASSDNYGYTF. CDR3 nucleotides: TGCGCCAGCAGTGACAACTATGGCTACACCTTC.

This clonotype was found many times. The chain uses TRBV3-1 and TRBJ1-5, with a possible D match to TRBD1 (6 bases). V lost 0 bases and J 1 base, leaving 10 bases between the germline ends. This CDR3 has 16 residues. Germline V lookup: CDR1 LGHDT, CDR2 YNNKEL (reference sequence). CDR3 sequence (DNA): TGTGCCAGCAGCCAAGATCCTGGGGGCAGCAATCAGCCCCAGCATTTT. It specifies CASSQDPGGSNQPQHF.

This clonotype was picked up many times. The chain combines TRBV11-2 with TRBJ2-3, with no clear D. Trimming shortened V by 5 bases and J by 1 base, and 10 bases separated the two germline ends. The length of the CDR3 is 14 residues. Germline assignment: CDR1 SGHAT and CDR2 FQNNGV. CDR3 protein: CASSEPRGTDTQYF. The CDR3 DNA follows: TGTGCCAGCAGCGAACCCCGCGGCACAGATACGCAGTATTTT.

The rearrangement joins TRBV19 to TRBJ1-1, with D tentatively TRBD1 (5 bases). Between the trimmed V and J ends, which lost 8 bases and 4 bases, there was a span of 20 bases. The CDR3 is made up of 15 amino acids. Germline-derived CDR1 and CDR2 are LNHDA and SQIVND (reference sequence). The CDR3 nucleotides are TGTGCCAGTTCATGGGACCAACGGGGATTCACTGAAGCTTTCTTT. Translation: CASSWDQRGFTEAFF.

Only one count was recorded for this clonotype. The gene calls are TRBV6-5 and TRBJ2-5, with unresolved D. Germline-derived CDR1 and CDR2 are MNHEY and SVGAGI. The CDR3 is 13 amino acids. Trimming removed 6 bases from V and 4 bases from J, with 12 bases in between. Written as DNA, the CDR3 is TGTGCCAGCAGCCTCGTATTAGCAGAGACCCAGTACTTC. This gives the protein CASSLVLAETQYF.

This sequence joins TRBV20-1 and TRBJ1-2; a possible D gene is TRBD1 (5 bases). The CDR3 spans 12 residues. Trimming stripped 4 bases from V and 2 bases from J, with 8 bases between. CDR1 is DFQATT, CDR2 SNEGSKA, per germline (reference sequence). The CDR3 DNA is TGCAGTGCTATCAGGGAAAACTATGGCTACACCTTC. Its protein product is CSAIRENYGYTF.

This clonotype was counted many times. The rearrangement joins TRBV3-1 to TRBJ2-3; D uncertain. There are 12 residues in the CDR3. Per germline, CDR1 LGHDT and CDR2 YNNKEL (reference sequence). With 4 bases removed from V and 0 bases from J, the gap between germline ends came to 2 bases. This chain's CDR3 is CASSLSTDTQYF. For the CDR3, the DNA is TGTGCCAGCAGCCTAAGCACAGATACGCAGTATTTT.

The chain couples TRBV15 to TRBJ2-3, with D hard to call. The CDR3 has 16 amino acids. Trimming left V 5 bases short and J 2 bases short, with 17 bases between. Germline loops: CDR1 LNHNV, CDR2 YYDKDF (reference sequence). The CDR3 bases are TGTGCCACCAGCCGGAGCCGGGCCCCTTCCACAGATACGCAGTATTTT. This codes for CATSRSRAPSTDTQYF.

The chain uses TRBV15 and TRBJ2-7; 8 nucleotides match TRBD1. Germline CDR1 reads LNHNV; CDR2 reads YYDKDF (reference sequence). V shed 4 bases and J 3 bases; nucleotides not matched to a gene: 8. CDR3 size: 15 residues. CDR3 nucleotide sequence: TGTGCCACCAGCACTCGGACAGGGACGGTCTACGAGCAGTACTTC. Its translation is CATSTRTGTVYEQYF. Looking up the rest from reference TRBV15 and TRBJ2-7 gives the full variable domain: DAMVIQNPRYQVTQFGKPVTLSCSQTLNHNVMYWYQQKSSQAPKLLFHYYDKDFNNEADTPDNFQSRRPNTSFCFLDIRSPGLGDTAMYLCATSTRTGTVYEQYFGPGTRLTVT.

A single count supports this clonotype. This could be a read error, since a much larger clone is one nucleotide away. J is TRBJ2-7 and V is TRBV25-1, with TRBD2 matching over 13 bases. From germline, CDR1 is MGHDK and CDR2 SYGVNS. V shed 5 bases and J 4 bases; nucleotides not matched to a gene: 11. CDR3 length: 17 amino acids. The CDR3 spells CASSWEEWTSGGYEQYF. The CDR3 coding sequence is TGTGCCAGCAGTTGGGAGGAGTGGACTAGCGGGGGTTACGAGCAGTACTTC.

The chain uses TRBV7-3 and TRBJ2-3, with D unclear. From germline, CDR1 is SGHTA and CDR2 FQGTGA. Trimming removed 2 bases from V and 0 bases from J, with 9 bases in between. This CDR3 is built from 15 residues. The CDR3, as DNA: TGTGCCAGCAGCTTAGTCACATCTAGCACAGATACGCAGTATTTT. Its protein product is CASSLVTSSTDTQYF.

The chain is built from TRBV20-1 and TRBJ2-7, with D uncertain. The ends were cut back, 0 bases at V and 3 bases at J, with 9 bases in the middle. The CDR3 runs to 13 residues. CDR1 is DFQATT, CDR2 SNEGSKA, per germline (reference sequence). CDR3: CSARDGADYEQYF. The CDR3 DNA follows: TGCAGTGCTAGAGATGGAGCAGACTACGAGCAGTACTTC.

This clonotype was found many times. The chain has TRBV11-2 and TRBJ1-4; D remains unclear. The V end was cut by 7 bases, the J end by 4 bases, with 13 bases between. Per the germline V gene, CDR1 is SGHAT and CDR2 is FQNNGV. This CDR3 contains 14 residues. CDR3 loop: CASTGAIHNEKLFF. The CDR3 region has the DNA TGTGCCAGCACCGGTGCCATACATAATGAAAAACTGTTTTTT.

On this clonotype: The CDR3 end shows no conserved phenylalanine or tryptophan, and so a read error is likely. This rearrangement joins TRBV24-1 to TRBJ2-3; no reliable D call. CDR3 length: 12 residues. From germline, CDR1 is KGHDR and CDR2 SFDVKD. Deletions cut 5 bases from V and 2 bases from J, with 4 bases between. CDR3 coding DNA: TGTGCCACCAGTGGCTACACAGATACGCAGTATCTT. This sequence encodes CATSGYTDTQYL.

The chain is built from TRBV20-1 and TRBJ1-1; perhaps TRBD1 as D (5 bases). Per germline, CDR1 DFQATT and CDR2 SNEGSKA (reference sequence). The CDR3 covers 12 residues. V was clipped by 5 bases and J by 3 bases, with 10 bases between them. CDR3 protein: CSADGHHTEAFF. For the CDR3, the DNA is TGCAGTGCTGACGGACACCACACTGAAGCTTTCTTT.

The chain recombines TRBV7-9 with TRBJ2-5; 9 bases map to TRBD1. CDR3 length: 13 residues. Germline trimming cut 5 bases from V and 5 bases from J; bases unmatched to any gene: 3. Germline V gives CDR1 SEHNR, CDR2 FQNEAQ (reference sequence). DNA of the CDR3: TGTGCCAGCAGCGTCGGACAGGGGGAGACCCAGTACTTC. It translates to CASSVGQGETQYF.

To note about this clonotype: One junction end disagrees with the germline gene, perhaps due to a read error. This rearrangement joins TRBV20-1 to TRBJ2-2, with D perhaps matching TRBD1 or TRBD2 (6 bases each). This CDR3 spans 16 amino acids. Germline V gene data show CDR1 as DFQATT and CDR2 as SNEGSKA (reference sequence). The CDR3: CSARDALRGDTGDLFF. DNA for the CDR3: TGCAGTGCTAGAGATGCCCTCCGCGGGGACACCGGGGATCTGTTTTTT.